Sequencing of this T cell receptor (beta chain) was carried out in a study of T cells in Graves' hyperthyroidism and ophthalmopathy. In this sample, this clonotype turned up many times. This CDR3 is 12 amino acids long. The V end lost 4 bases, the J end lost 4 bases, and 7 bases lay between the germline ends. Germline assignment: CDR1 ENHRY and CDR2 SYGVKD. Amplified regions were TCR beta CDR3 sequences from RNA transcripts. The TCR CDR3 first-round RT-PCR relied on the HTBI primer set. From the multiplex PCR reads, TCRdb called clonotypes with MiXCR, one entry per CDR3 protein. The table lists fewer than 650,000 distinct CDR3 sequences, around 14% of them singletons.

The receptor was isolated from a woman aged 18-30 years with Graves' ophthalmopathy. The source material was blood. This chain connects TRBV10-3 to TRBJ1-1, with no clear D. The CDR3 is CAISGGLTEAFF. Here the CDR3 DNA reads TGTGCCATCAGTGGTGGTCTCACTGAAGCTTTCTTT.